This T cell receptor (beta chain) derives from a study of shared clonotypes between healthy human individuals. The V gene's germline CDR1 is MNHNS and CDR2 SASEGT. V was trimmed by 2 bases and J by 8 bases, leaving 9 bases between them. This CDR3 region has 13 residues. Donors, without exception, were Caucasian adults residing in Nashville, Tennessee. The input for sorted-subset replicate PCRs was around 0.2 ug DNA, about 30,000 T cell genomes. Here immunoSEQ multiplex PCR was the method, and the copy in TCRdb shows in-frame clones only, minus some. The table lists approximately 2.5 million clones, roughly 92% of them singletons.

This chain joins TRBV6-1 and TRBJ2-2, with D unresolved. The specimen sequenced was naive CD4+ T cells sorted from blood. Noted subset: CD45RA+ positively selected. The receptor was derived from a man younger than 35 in good health. Written as DNA, the CDR3 is TGTGCCAGCAGTGAAAGGTTCCTAGGGGAGCTGTTTTTT. It translates to CASSERFLGELFF.